This TCR beta chain was profiled in a study of blood T cell repertoires in COVID-19. Study-level information: Sources were T cells, B-cell-depleted T cells, or PBMCs; the material itself was cDNA or gDNA.

Generated by immunoSEQ multiplex PCR, the TCRdb table keeps only in-frame clones and is missing some. The data contain over 300,000 clones, around 84% of them seen just once; the ten biggest clones take up more than 9%. Individuals aged 18 to 89 years were recruited from roughly 23 US areas. Participants were placed into cohorts based on the clinical history they reported. Recovered status applied to Cohort 3 donors who had two consecutive negative PCRs. It also applied to those with clearance or with symptom resolution. This clonotype was sampled from a woman under 30 who had recovered from COVID-19. The sample taken for sequencing was PBMCs or T cells enriched from blood (not recorded which).

The CDR3 region is CATRALTGELFF. The CDR3 nucleotides are TGTGCCACCAGAGCTCTCACCGGGGAGCTGTTTTTT. The chain recombines TRBV24-1 with TRBJ2-2; D not resolved. The CDR3 loop spans 12 amino acids. The V end was cut by 7 bases, the J end by 4 bases, with 6 bases between. CDR1 KGHDR and CDR2 SFDVKD come from the germline V gene.